This T cell receptor beta chain derives from a study of T cells in Graves' hyperthyroidism and ophthalmopathy. Turning to the study itself: Initial diagnosis, before any treatment, was when peripheral blood was collected. General study findings and limits: Blood also contained most expanded thyroid clonotypes above 0.001. For ophthalmopathy, model prediction preceded onset by a median roughly 6.3 months.

Worth noting for this clonotype: Its antigen is still unknown.

Germline V gene sequence: CDR1 MNHNS, CDR2 SASEGT. The CDR3 totals 12 residues. The trim removed 6 bases at V and 13 bases at J, leaving 11 bases unmatched. Ophthalmopathy patients had moderate-to-severe active disease, CAS ≥3, NOSPECS ≥4, and disease duration under 3 months. Amplification of TCR beta CDR3 regions used RNA as the template. The HTBI set primed first-round TCR CDR3 RT-PCR. TCRdb itself ran the multiplex PCR reads through MiXCR, one entry per CDR3 protein. The repertoire holds roughly 290,000 distinct CDR3 sequences, more than 15% seen once, with around 61% in the top ten. Sequenced: blood. The V gene is TRBV6-1, the J gene TRBJ2-7; 8 bases line up with TRBD1. This TCR was sampled from a woman aged 60 to 75 with Graves' ophthalmopathy. In DNA, the CDR3 is TGTGCCAGCAGCCAACGACAGGGGATCATATACTTC. Translation: CASSQRQGIIYF.